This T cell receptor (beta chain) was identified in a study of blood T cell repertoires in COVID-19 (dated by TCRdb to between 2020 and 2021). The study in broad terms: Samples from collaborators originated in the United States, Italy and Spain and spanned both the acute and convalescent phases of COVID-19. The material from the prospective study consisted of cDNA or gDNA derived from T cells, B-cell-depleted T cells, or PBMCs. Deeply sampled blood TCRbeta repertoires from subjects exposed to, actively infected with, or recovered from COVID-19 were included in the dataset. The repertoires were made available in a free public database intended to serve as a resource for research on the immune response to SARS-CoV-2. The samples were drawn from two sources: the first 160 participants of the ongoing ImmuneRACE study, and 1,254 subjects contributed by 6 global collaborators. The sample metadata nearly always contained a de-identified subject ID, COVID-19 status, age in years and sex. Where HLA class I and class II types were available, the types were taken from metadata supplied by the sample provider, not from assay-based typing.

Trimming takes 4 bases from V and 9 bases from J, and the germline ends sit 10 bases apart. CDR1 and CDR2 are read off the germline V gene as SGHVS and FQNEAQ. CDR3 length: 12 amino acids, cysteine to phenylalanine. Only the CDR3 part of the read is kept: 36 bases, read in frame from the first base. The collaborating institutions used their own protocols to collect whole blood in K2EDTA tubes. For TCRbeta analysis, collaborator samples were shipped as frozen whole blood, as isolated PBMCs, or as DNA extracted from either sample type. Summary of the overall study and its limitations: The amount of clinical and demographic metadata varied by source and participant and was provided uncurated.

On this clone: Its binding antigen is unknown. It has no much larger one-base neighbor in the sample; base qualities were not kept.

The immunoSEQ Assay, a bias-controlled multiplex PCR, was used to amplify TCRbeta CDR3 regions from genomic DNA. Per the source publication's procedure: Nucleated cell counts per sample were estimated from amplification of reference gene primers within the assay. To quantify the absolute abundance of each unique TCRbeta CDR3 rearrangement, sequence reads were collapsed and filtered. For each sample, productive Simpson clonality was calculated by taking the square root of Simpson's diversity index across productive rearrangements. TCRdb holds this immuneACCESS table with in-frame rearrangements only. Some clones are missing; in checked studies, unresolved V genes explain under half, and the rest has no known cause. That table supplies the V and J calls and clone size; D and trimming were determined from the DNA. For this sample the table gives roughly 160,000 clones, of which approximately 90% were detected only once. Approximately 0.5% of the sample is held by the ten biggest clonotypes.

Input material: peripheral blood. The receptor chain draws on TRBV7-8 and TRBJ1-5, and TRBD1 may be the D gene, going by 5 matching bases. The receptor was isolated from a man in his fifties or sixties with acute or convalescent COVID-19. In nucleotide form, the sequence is TGTGCCAGCAGCTCCCAGGGCGCGCCCCAGCATTTT. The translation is CASSSQGAPQHF.